This TCR beta chain came from a study of control samples from healthy donors and cancer patients. The data were produced by immunoSEQ multiplex PCR, yet TCRdb's version contains in-frame clones alone and is incomplete. The data show 95,000 to 100,000 clones, with 75% to 90% seen just once and roughly 7.7% held by the top ten. Trimming pared 0 bases from V and 3 bases from J, leaving 14 bases between. Germline-derived CDR1 and CDR2 are GTSNPN and SVGIG (reference sequence). The CDR3 length is 15 residues. V gene TRBV30 combines with J gene TRBJ1-1; tentatively, D is TRBD1 (5 bases). The material sequenced was blood. The receptor comes from a man aged 30 to 45 in good health. The CDR3 DNA follows: TGTGCCTGGAGTGTTAGGAGGGGAAGGTACACTGAAGCTTTCTTT. It encodes CAWSVRRGRYTEAFF.